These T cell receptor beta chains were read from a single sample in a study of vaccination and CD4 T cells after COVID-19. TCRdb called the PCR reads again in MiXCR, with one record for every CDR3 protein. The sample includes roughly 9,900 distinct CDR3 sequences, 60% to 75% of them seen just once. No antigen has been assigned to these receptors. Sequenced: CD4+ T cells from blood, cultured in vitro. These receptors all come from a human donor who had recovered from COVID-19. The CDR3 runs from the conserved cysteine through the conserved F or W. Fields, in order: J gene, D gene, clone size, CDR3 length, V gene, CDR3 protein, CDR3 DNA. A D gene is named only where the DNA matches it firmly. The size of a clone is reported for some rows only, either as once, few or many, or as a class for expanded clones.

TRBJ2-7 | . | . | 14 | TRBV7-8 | CASSLTNKGYEQYF | TGTGCCAGCAGCTTAACAAATAAGGGCTACGAGCAGTACTTC
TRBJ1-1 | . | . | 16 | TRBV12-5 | CASGLVSGVMNTEAFF | TGTGCTAGTGGTTTGGTATCTGGGGTCATGAACACTGAAGCTTTCTTT
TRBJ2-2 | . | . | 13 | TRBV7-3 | CASSFGNTGELFF | TGTGCCAGCAGCTTTGGGAACACCGGGGAGCTGTTTTTT
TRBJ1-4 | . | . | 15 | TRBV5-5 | CASSLATSLGEKLFF | TGTGCCAGCAGCTTGGCGACGTCCCTCGGTGAAAAACTGTTTTTT
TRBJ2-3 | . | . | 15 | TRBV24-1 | CATSDSGQPRDTQYF | TGTGCCACCAGTGATTCGGGACAACCGCGAGATACGCAGTATTTT
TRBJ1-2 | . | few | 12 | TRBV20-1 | CSAREDGAGYTF | TGCAGTGCTAGAGAAGATGGGGCTGGCTACACCTTC
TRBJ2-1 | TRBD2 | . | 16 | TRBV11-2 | CASSLSGTSYIHEQFF | TGTGCCAGCAGCTTGTCCGGGACTAGCTACATCCATGAGCAGTTCTTC
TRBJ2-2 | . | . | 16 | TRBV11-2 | CASRLTDAANTGELFF | TGTGCCAGCAGATTGACAGACGCCGCGAACACCGGGGAGCTGTTTTTT
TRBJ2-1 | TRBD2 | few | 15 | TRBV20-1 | CSAPPGLEGYNEQFF | TGCAGTGCTCCTCCGGGACTAGAGGGGTACAATGAGCAGTTCTTC
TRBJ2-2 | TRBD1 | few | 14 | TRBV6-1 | CASSAWTGAGELFF | TGTGCCAGCAGCGCCTGGACAGGGGCCGGGGAGCTGTTTTTT
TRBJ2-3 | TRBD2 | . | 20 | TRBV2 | CASSSRLAGGLREVTDTQYF | TGTGCCAGCAGCAGCCGACTAGCGGGGGGCCTCAGGGAGGTCACAGATACGCAGTATTTT
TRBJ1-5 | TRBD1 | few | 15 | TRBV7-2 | CASSQGAGTDQPQHF | TGTGCCAGCAGCCAGGGGGCAGGGACCGATCAGCCCCAGCATTTT
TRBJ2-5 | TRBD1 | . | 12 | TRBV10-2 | CASSRGQETQYF | TGCGCCAGCAGCAGGGGGCAAGAGACCCAGTACTTC
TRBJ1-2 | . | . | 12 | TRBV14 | CASSQSGYGYTF | TGTGCCAGCAGCCAATCAGGGTACGGCTACACCTTC
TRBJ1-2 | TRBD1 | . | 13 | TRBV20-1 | CSAVWDRGDGYTF | TGCAGTGCTGTCTGGGACAGGGGGGATGGCTACACCTTC
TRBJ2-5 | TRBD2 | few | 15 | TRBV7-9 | CASSLSSGGQETQYF | TGTGCCAGCAGCTTATCTAGCGGGGGCCAAGAGACCCAGTACTTC
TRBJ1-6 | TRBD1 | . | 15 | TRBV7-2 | CASSPDRVVNSPLHF | TGTGCCAGCAGTCCGGACAGGGTTGTAAATTCACCCCTCCACTTT
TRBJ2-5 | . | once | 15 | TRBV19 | CASSPLKGGQETQYF | TGTGCCAGTAGTCCTCTCAAGGGGGGTCAAGAGACCCAGTACTTC
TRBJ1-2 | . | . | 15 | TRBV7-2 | CASSFRIDSPYGYTF | TGTGCCAGCAGCTTCCGAATCGACAGTCCCTATGGCTACACCTTC
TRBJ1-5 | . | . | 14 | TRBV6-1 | CASSRRGGNQPQHF | TGTGCCAGCAGCCGAAGAGGGGGCAATCAGCCCCAGCATTTT
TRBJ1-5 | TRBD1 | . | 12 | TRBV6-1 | CASGQASQPQHF | TGTGCCAGTGGACAGGCGTCCCAGCCCCAGCATTTT
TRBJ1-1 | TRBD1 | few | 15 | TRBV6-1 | CASRSTGGLNTEAFF | TGTGCCAGCAGGTCGACAGGGGGCCTGAACACTGAAGCTTTCTTT
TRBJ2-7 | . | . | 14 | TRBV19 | CASRTGTSSYEQYF | TGTGCCAGTAGGACTGGGACATCATCCTACGAGCAGTACTTC
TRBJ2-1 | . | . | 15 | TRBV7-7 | CASSLADAGIGEQFF | TGTGCTAGCAGCTTGGCGGACGCAGGGATCGGTGAGCAGTTCTTC